This T cell receptor beta chain comes out of a study of T cell responses to AZD1222 COVID-19 vaccine. With 0 bases clipped from V and 4 bases from J, the junction kept 11 bases outside the gene matches. The CDR3 is 19 residues long. CDR1 is SGHDN, CDR2 FVKESK, per germline. The method was immunoSEQ multiplex PCR; TCRdb's version includes in-frame clones alone and lacks a portion of them. The table lists 110,000 to 150,000 clones, about 91% of them singletons. Broader study findings: Clonal diversity was possibly underestimated; the donors were predominantly white British and more often female.

This clone was counted between two and nine times. What it binds is unknown. The gene calls are TRBV14 and TRBJ2-3; TRBD2 matches at 12 bases. Sequencing used peripheral blood, obtained on day 0 of AZD1222 vaccination. The source is an adult in good health. This CDR3 reads CASSQDLSSGGAGSDTQYF. The CDR3 DNA reads TGTGCCAGCAGCCAAGATCTCTCTAGCGGGGGGGCCGGTTCAGATACGCAGTATTTT.